This T cell receptor beta chain stems from a study of early T cells in non-severe SARS-CoV-2 infection. A single record per CDR3 protein comes from TCRdb applying MiXCR to the 5' RACE reads. The table lists 70,000 or so distinct CDR3 sequences, roughly 15% of them singletons. V was clipped by 5 bases and J by 3 bases, with 10 bases between them. Germline V gene sequence: CDR1 LNHDA, CDR2 SQIVND (reference sequence). CDR3 length: 13 amino acids. This clonotype was counted only a few times. The rearrangement uses TRBV19 and TRBJ1-1; D unclear. What was sequenced was whole blood. The sequence derives from an adult who was a healthcare worker with PCR-confirmed SARS-CoV-2 infection or an uninfected control (not recorded which). CDR3 DNA sequence: TGTGCCAGTAGTTGGACCACGGACACTGAAGCTTTCTTT. Protein sequence: CASSWTTDTEAFF.